The 8 T cell receptor beta chains listed next were all sequenced from one sample in a study of T cell repertoires in aging, cancer and after chemotherapy. Rearranged V-D-J TRB sequences were amplified with a mixed TRB-A/B primer pool. MiXCR, applied by TCRdb to the multiplex PCR reads, yields one record per CDR3 protein. The sample carries approximately 10,000 distinct CDR3 sequences, 40% to 45% recorded once. Amplification of TCR beta used genomic DNA extracted from peripheral blood. What was sequenced was blood. These receptors all come from a human donor in good health.

This clonotype has a handful of counts. The chain combines TRBV19 with TRBJ1-2; TRBD1 agrees at 9 bases. This CDR3 has 13 residues. J lost 7 bases, V lost 4 bases, and 4 bases had no gene match. Germline values: CDR1 LNHDA, CDR2 SQIVND (reference sequence). CDR3: CASSTTGGSGYTF. As DNA, the CDR3 is TGTGCCAGTAGTACGACAGGGGGTAGTGGCTACACCTTC.

The rearrangement uses TRBV12-3 or TRBV12-4 and TRBJ2-1, with a possible D match to TRBD1 (5 bases). The CDR3 has 15 amino acids. V was trimmed by 5 bases and J by 5 bases, leaving 16 bases between them. CDR3 in amino acids: CASSEDPGKHNEQFF. CDR3 coding DNA: TGTGCCAGCAGTGAGGATCCAGGGAAGCACAATGAGCAGTTCTTC.

V gene TRBV19 combines with J gene TRBJ2-3, with 8 positions matching TRBD2. V shed 4 bases and J 4 bases; nucleotides not matched to a gene: 10. The CDR3 spans 16 residues. Germline CDR1 LNHDA, CDR2 SQIVND (reference sequence). The CDR3: CASSTPGLGVSDTQYF. The CDR3 nucleotides read TGTGCCAGTAGTACGCCGGGACTAGGAGTCTCAGATACGCAGTATTTT. Complete variable domain (other parts from reference TRBV19 and TRBJ2-3): DGGITQSPKYLFRKEGQNVTLSCEQNLNHDAMYWYRQDPGQGLRLIYYSQIVNDFQKGDIAEGYSVSREKKESFPLTVTSAQKNPTAFYLCASSTPGLGVSDTQYFGPGTRLTVL.

The V gene is TRBV5-1, the J gene TRBJ1-3; 9 bases are shared with TRBD1. The CDR3 length is 16 residues. V was clipped by 9 bases and J by 2 bases; unmatched bases: 12. The V gene's germline CDR1 is SGHRS and CDR2 YFSETQ. CDR3 residues: CAMNGTGQVAGNTIYF. CDR3 in DNA: TGCGCCATGAACGGGACAGGGCAAGTGGCTGGAAACACCATATATTTT.

This clonotype turned up a few times. The chain links TRBV4-3 to TRBJ2-7; D unclear. Germline V gene data show CDR1 as LGHNA and CDR2 as YSLEER. This CDR3 spans 14 amino acids. V lost 4 bases and J lost 0, with 10 bases in between. In DNA form, the CDR3 reads TGCGCCAGCAGCCCCCCGCAGGCCTCCTACGAGCAGTACTTC. Amino acids: CASSPPQASYEQYF.

In its sample, this clonotype was seen a few times. The chain employs TRBV6-5 and TRBJ2-5; 8 bases align to TRBD1. Trimming cost V 6 bases and J 6 bases; bases outside gene matches: 6. Germline CDR1 is MNHEY and CDR2 is SVGAGI. CDR3 length: 13 residues. The CDR3 bases are TGTGCCAGCAGACGTACAGGGGGAAAGACCCAGTACTTC. Protein product: CASRRTGGKTQYF.

The gene calls are TRBV28 and TRBJ2-7; 9 bases match TRBD1. The CDR3 contains 18 residues. The germline V gene has CDR1 MDHEN and CDR2 SYDVKM. The V segment lost 5 bases and the J segment 5 bases; nucleotides outside the gene matches: 19. The CDR3 sequence is CASSRLSARDRAKHEQYF. The DNA for the CDR3 is TGTGCCAGCAGTCGCCTCTCGGCCCGGGACAGGGCTAAACACGAGCAGTACTTC. Full variable domain (rest looked up from reference TRBV28 and TRBJ2-7): DVKVTQSSRYLVKRTGEKVFLECVQDMDHENMFWYRQDPGLGLRLIYFSYDVKMKEKGDIPEGYSVSREKKERFSLILESASTNQTSMYLCASSRLSARDRAKHEQYFGPGTRLTVT.

The V and J genes are TRBV12-3 or TRBV12-4 and TRBJ1-6; 7 bases fit TRBD1. V lost 5 bases and J lost 5; bases outside the gene matches: 6. The CDR3 is 15 amino acids. CDR3 protein: CASSRQGLDNSPLHF. The CDR3 coding sequence is TGTGCCAGCAGTAGACAGGGTTTAGATAATTCACCCCTCCACTTT.